This TCR beta chain came from a study of blood T cells in healthy people across ages. Study-wide results and limits: Versus aged donors, long-lived donors had higher diversity and more naive CD4+ cells.

Of note for this clonotype: Its antigen is as yet unknown.

The CDR3 is 15 residues long. V lost 6 bases, J lost 7 bases, and 9 bases stayed unmatched. Sample-barcoded 5' priming and a J-beta primer mix drove a second PCR of about 6 to 12 cycles. Each cDNA was tagged by a template-switch adaptor containing 12 random nucleotides. TCRdb independently ran MiXCR on the 5' RACE reads; one entry per CDR3 protein. The profile shows fewer than 750,000 distinct CDR3 sequences, 47% of them singletons. This receptor was identified in a man aged 80 or over in good health. The rearrangement joins TRBV12-3 or TRBV12-4 to TRBJ2-7; 13 bases line up with TRBD2. The specimen was blood. The DNA of the CDR3 is TGTGCCAGCAGGAGGACTAGCGGGGGCCACAATGAGCAGTACTTC. Translated, it gives CASRRTSGGHNEQYF.